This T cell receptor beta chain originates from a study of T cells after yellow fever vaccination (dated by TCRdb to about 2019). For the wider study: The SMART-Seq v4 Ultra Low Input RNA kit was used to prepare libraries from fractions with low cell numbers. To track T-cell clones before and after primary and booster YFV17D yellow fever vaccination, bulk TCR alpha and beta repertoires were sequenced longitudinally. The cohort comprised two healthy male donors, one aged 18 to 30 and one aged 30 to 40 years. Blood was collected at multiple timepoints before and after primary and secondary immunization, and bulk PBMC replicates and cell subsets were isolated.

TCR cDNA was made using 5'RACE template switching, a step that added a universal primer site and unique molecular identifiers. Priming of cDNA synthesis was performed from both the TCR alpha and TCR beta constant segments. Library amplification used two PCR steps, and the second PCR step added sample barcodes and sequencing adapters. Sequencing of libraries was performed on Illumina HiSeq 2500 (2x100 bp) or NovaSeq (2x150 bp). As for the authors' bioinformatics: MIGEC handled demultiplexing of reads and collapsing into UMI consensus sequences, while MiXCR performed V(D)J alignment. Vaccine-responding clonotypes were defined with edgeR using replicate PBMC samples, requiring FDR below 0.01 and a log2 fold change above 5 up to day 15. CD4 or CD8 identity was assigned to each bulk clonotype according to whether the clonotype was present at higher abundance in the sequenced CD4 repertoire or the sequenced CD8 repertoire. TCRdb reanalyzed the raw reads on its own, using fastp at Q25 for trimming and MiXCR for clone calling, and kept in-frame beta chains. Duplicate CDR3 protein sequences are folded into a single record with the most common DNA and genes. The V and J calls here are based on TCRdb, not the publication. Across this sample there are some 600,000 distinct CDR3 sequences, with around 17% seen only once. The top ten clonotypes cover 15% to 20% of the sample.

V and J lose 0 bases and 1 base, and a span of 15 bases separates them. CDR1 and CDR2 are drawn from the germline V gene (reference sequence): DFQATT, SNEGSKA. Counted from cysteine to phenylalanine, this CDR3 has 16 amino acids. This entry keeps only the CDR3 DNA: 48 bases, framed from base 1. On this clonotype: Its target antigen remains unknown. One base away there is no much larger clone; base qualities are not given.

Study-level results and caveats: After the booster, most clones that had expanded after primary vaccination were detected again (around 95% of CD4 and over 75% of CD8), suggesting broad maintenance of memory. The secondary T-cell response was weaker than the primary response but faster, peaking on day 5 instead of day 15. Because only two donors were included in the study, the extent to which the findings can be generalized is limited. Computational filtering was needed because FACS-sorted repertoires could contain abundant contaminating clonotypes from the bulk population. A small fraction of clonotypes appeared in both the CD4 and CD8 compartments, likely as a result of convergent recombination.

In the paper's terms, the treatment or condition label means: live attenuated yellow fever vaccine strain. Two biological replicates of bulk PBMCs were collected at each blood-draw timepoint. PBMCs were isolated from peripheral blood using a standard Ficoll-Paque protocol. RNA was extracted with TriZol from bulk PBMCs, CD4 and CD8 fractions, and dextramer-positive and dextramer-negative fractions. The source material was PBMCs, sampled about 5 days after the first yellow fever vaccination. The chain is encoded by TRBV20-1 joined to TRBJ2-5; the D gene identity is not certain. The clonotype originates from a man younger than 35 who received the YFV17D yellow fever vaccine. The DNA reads TGCAGTGCTAGAGACCCGGCCGGGCAGTTCCAAGAGACCCAGTACTTC. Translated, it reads CSARDPAGQFQETQYF.